This T cell receptor beta chain was documented in a study of cytomegalovirus exposure and HLA in healthy donors. Trimming left V 0 bases short and J 2 bases short, with 6 bases between. The CDR3 is 13 amino acids. In germline, CDR1 is SGHRS, CDR2 YFSETQ. Nominally healthy donors provided the samples, though records likely missed some immune exposures. Study conclusions and caveats: Reported performance of the classifier showed diagnosis of cytomegalovirus status with high specificity and sensitivity.

As regards this clone: Antigen unknown.

Both 60 Vbeta primers and 13 Jbeta primers went into the PCR. Measured with immunoSEQ multiplex PCR; TCRdb has only the in-frame clones, and not every one. The sample yields 150,000 to 180,000 clones, roughly three quarters seen once. The source of this sequence is a man aged 30 to 39 in good health and CMV-seropositive. The sequenced sample consisted of PBMCs. The V call is TRBV5-1, the J call TRBJ2-7; D uncertain. CDR3 sequence (DNA): TGCGCCAGCAGCTTGGCAGGAACCTACGAGCAGTACTTC. This sequence encodes CASSLAGTYEQYF.